Shown below are 9 T cell receptor beta chains from a single sample sequenced in a study of blood T cell repertoires in COVID-19. Profiled with immunoSEQ multiplex PCR; TCRdb holds only in-frame clones, not every one. The sample comprises a few hundred thousand clones, about 91% of which are singletons, and over 9% rests with the top ten. The sequenced sample was PBMCs or T cells enriched from blood (not recorded which). These receptors were taken from a middle-aged woman who had recovered from COVID-19.

J is TRBJ1-5 and V is TRBV12-3 or TRBV12-4; D is unclear. This CDR3 region has 13 residues. Between the trimmed V and J ends, which lost 6 bases and 7 bases, there was a span of 13 bases. This chain's CDR3 is CASRATEGQPQHF. The CDR3, as DNA: TGTGCCAGCAGGGCTACAGAGGGCCAGCCCCAGCATTTT.

The chain employs TRBV28 and TRBJ2-5, with 10 bases lining up with TRBD2. Germline V gives CDR1 MDHEN, CDR2 SYDVKM. CDR3 length: 16 amino acids. V shed 6 bases, J shed 5 bases, and the junction held 12 bases outside the gene matches. Written as DNA, the CDR3 is TGTGCCAGCAGCAGTCCAGCGGGGGGGCCGGTGGAGACCCAGTACTTC. Protein sequence: CASSSPAGGPVETQYF.

This chain connects TRBV5-4 to TRBJ2-1; 7 bases map to TRBD2. The CDR3 is 14 residues long. CDR1 is SGHNT and CDR2 is YYREEE in the germline V gene (reference sequence). V lost 4 bases, J lost 6 bases, and 7 bases stayed unmatched. The CDR3 nucleotides are TGTGCCAGCAGCCCTGGACTAGTATCCAATGAGCAGTTCTTC. Residues: CASSPGLVSNEQFF. The variable domain in full, completed from reference TRBV5-4 and TRBJ2-1, reads ETGVTQSPTHLIKTRGQQVTLRCSSQSGHNTVSWYQQALGQGPQFIFQYYREEENGRGNFPPRFSGLQFPNYSSELNVNALELDDSALYLCASSPGLVSNEQFFGPGTRLTVL.

The chain links TRBV28 to TRBJ1-4; D call uncertain. The germline V gene encodes CDR1 MDHEN and CDR2 SYDVKM. Between the trimmed V and J ends, which lost 3 bases and 0 bases, there was a span of 11 bases. The CDR3 is 16 amino acids. In nucleotides, the CDR3 is TGTGCCAGCAGTTTCTTAGGACTTACAACTAATGAAAAACTGTTTTTT. Its protein is CASSFLGLTTNEKLFF.

CDR3 DNA: TGTGCCAGCAGTCCGACAGGGTTGGGCTATCAGCCCCAGCATTTT. Translation gives CASSPTGLGYQPQHF. V is TRBV27 and J is TRBJ1-5; 7 bases map to TRBD1. CDR3 length: 15 amino acids. Germline CDR1 reads MNHEY; CDR2 reads SMNVEV (reference sequence). With 5 bases clipped from V and 5 bases from J, the junction kept 9 bases outside the gene matches.

In this sample, this clone turned up once. V is TRBV21-1 and J is TRBJ1-3; TRBD1, the table's D call, was not compared with the DNA. TRBV21-1 is deemed a pseudogene. The CDR3 runs to 19 residues. The CDR3 region is CASSINSAELDSSGNTIYF. The CDR3 DNA sequence: TGTGCCAGCAGCATAAACTCAGCGGAATTGGACAGCTCTGGAAACACCATATATTTT.

CDR3 nucleotide sequence: TGTGCCAGCAGCCAAGACGGAGGGGGCTTCAATGAGCAGTTCTTC. Its protein product is CASSQDGGGFNEQFF. This sequence joins TRBV3-1 (or the pseudogene TRBV3-2) and TRBJ2-1; perhaps TRBD1 as D (7 bases). Germline-derived CDR1 and CDR2 are LGHDT and YNNKEL (reference sequence). Trimming shortened V by 0 bases and J by 6 bases, and 12 bases separated the two germline ends. CDR3 length equals 15 residues.

To note about this clone: Other DNA variants within this sample encode the same CDR3. The V call is TRBV7-9, the J call TRBJ1-2; possibly TRBD1 for D (6 bases). V lost 5 bases to trimming and J lost 3 bases, with 7 bases between them. Germline V gene sequence: CDR1 SEHNR, CDR2 FQNEAQ (reference sequence). The CDR3 extends over 12 amino acids. The DNA for the CDR3 is TGTGCCAGCAGCCCAGGGGACTATGGCTACACCTTC. This gives the protein CASSPGDYGYTF.

This chain connects TRBV7-9 to TRBJ2-5; D might be TRBD1 (6 bases). CDR1 and CDR2 (germline): SEHNR, FQNEAQ (reference sequence). The CDR3 consists of 17 residues. V lost 3 bases to trimming and J lost 4 bases, with 21 bases between them. The CDR3 DNA reads TGTGCCAGCAGCTTGACGGCCCCTGGGCAGGGGAGAGAGACCCAGTACTTC. Its translation is CASSLTAPGQGRETQYF.